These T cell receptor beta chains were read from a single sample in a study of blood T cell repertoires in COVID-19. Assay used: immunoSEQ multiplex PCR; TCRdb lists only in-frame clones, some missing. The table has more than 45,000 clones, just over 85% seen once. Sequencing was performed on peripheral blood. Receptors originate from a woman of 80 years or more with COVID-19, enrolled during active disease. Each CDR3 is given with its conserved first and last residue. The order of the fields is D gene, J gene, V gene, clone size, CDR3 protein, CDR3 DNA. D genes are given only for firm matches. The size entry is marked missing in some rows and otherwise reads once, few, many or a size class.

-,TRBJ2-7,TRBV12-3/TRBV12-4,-,CATRPRGSYEQYF,TGTGCCACACGCCCCCGGGGCTCCTACGAGCAGTACTTC
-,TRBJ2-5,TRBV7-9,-,CASSLLTRQETQYF,TGTGCCAGCAGCTTACTCACCAGGCAAGAGACCCAGTACTTC
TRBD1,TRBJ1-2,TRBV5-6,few,CASGTGANYGYTF,TGTGCCAGCGGGACAGGGGCCAACTATGGCTACACCTTC
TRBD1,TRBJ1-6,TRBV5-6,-,CASSFLQGYNSPLHF,TGTGCCAGCAGCTTCTTACAGGGGTATAATTCACCCCTCCACTTT
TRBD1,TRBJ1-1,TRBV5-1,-,CASSLTTTGGTEAFF,TGCGCCAGCAGCTTGACGACGACAGGGGGCACTGAAGCTTTCTTT
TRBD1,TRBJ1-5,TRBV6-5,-,CASSFDRGGNQPQHF,TGTGCCAGCAGTTTTGACAGGGGTGGAAATCAGCCCCAGCATTTT
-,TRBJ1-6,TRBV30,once,CAWRDPRQGIYSPLHF,TGTGCCTGGAGGGACCCGAGGCAGGGGATTTACTCACCCCTCCACTTT
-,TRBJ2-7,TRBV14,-,CASSLRGGGYEQYF,TGTGCCAGTAGCCTCAGGGGCGGCGGCTACGAGCAGTACTTC
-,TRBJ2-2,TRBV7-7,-,CASRSAGELFF,TGTGCTAGCAGGTCCGCCGGGGAGCTGTTTTTT
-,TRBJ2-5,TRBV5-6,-,CASSLVAQGTTGETQYF,TGTGCCAGCAGCTTGGTCGCCCAGGGGACGACCGGGGAGACCCAGTACTTC
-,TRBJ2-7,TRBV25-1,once,CASSEYVGGLGSYEQYF,TGTGCCAGCAGTGAATATGTGGGGGGGCTCGGCTCCTACGAGCAGTACTTC
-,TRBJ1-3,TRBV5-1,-,CASRGTTSGNTIYF,TGCGCCAGCAGGGGGACAACTTCTGGAAACACCATATATTTT
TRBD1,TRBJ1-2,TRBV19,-,CASSGGQVFDGYTF,TGTGCCAGTAGTGGAGGACAGGTTTTTGATGGCTACACCTTC
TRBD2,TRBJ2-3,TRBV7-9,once,CASSLGLAGGSGLTDTQYF,TGTGCCAGCAGCTTGGGACTAGCGGGAGGATCCGGGCTCACAGATACGCAGTATTTT